Below are 25 T cell receptor beta chains sequenced from a single sample in a study of long-term antiretroviral therapy in people with HIV. At the survey level, the v3.0 immunoSEQ assay was run. Method: immunoSEQ multiplex PCR; TCRdb's copy keeps in-frame clones and lacks some. Here the sample spans around 32,000 clones, 97% being singletons. The sample was unsorted PBMCs, taken 7.6 years after starting antiretroviral therapy. These receptors came from a man aged 25 to 40 with HIV.

The rearrangement joins TRBV5-4 to TRBJ1-2; D perhaps matches TRBD1 (6 bases). V was clipped by 2 bases and J by 3 bases, with 14 bases between them. Germline V gene sequence: CDR1 SGHNT, CDR2 YYREEE (reference sequence). The CDR3 has 15 residues. The CDR3 DNA reads TGTGCCAGCAGCTTCGGCGGGGGGGCAGACTATGGCTACACCTTC. Protein sequence: CASSFGGGADYGYTF.

The rearrangement joins TRBV7-6 to TRBJ2-3; the D is unclear. The CDR3 spans 12 residues. The V gene lost 5 bases and the J gene lost 4 bases, with 7 bases spanning the gap. CDR1 is SGHVS and CDR2 is FNYEAQ in the germline V gene. CDR3 coding DNA: TGTGCCAGCAGCAACAGCCCAGATACGCAGTATTTT. Translated: CASSNSPDTQYF.

The chain links TRBV11-3 to TRBJ1-3; no clear D gene. CDR3 length: 15 amino acids. Germline assignment: CDR1 SGHNT and CDR2 YENEEA. The V gene lost 1 base and the J gene lost 4 bases, with 11 bases spanning the gap. DNA of the CDR3: TGTGCCAGCAGCTTAGGGCTAGCCGGCGGAAACACCATATATTTT. Its protein product is CASSLGLAGGNTIYF.

This clone was seen once. The genes are TRBV29-1 and TRBJ2-7; 8 bases fit TRBD2. The CDR3 runs 16 residues. Per the germline V gene, CDR1 is SQVTM and CDR2 is ANQGSEA. Written as DNA, the CDR3 is TGCAGTTTTCCCTTAGGCGGGAGGAAGACTCTGTACGAGCAGTACTTC. This sequence encodes CSFPLGGRKTLYEQYF.

The chain joins TRBV7-2 to TRBJ2-5, with 13 bases identical to TRBD2. Losses at the gene ends were 1 base for V and 5 bases for J; bases not matched to a gene: 4. The CDR3 contains 16 residues. CDR1 is SGHTA, CDR2 FQGNSA, per germline. CDR3 DNA sequence: TGTGCCAGCAGCTTAGGGGGACTAGCGGGAAGGGAGACCCAGTACTTC. Translating it yields CASSLGGLAGRETQYF. Together with reference TRBV7-2 and TRBJ2-5, the CDR3 gives the full variable domain: GAGVSQSPSNKVTEKGKDVELRCDPISGHTALYWYRQSLGQGLEFLIYFQGNSAPDKSGLPSDRFSAERTGGSVSTLTIQRTQQEDSAVYLCASSLGGLAGRETQYFGPGTRLLVL.

The V call is TRBV29-1, the J call TRBJ2-7, with TRBD2 identical over 8 bases. V lost 4 bases to trimming and J lost 2 bases; unmatched junction nucleotides: 10. There are 15 residues in the CDR3. CDR1 and CDR2 from the germline V gene are SQVTM and ANQGSEA. The CDR3 bases are TGCAGCGTTGGCCAGCCGCGGGGGGCCGCCTACGAGCAGTACTTC. Translation gives CSVGQPRGAAYEQYF.

The V call is TRBV5-1, the J call TRBJ1-6, with D possibly TRBD1 on 5 matching bases. V shed 0 bases and J shed 6 bases, with 16 bases lying between them. The germline V gene encodes CDR1 SGHRS and CDR2 YFSETQ. The CDR3 runs 17 residues. The CDR3 region is CASSLGRAGGVNSPLHF. The DNA for the CDR3 is TGCGCCAGCAGCTTGGGCCGGGCTGGAGGGGTTAATTCACCCCTCCACTTT.

The chain recombines TRBV7-9 with TRBJ2-2, with 8 bases identical to TRBD1. Germline CDR1 is SEHNR and CDR2 is FQNEAQ (reference sequence). The CDR3 covers 15 residues. V lost 2 bases, J lost 6 bases, and 5 bases stayed unmatched. The CDR3 is CASSLFRTGPGELFF. CDR3 DNA sequence: TGTGCCAGCAGCTTATTTCGGACAGGGCCCGGGGAGCTGTTTTTT.

The V call is TRBV5-4, the J call TRBJ2-2, with a possible D match to TRBD2 (6 bases). Germline V lookup: CDR1 SGHNT, CDR2 YYREEE (reference sequence). V dropped 6 bases and J dropped 6 bases, with 21 bases sitting between them. The CDR3 is made up of 16 amino acids. This chain's CDR3 is CASTWGGGITAGELFF. CDR3 sequence (DNA): TGTGCCAGCACGTGGGGTGGCGGGATTACTGCCGGGGAGCTGTTTTTT. Full variable domain (rest looked up from reference TRBV5-4 and TRBJ2-2): ETGVTQSPTHLIKTRGQQVTLRCSSQSGHNTVSWYQQALGQGPQFIFQYYREEENGRGNFPPRFSGLQFPNYSSELNVNALELDDSALYLCASTWGGGITAGELFFGEGSRLTVL.

This chain connects TRBV9 to TRBJ2-3; TRBD2 is a possible D gene (5 bases). The CDR3 consists of 15 residues. Germline assignment: CDR1 SGDLS and CDR2 YYNGEE. V lost 0 bases and J lost 5, with 13 bases in between. The CDR3 coding sequence is TGTGCCAGCAGCGTAGATGGCCGGGAAGTAGATACGCAGTATTTT. Its translation is CASSVDGREVDTQYF.

The gene calls are TRBV5-1 and TRBJ2-1, with 9 bases that match TRBD2. With V trimmed by 0 bases and J by 3 bases, 7 bases remained unmatched. This CDR3 has 17 amino acids. Germline V gene lookup returns CDR1 SGHRS and CDR2 YFSETQ. CDR3: CASSLEAGGGDYNEQFF. In DNA form, the CDR3 reads TGCGCCAGCAGCTTGGAGGCTGGCGGGGGGGACTACAATGAGCAGTTCTTC.

V gene TRBV2 combines with J gene TRBJ2-7, with D perhaps matching TRBD1 or TRBD2 (5 bases each). V lost 5 bases, J lost 1 base, and 15 bases lay in between. The CDR3 covers 15 residues. Germline V gene sequence: CDR1 SNHLY, CDR2 FYNNEI. The CDR3 spells CASSFRRDGSYEQYF. The CDR3 DNA reads TGTGCCAGCAGTTTTCGCCGGGACGGATCCTACGAGCAGTACTTC. The whole variable domain, remainder taken from reference TRBV2 and TRBJ2-7, is EPEVTQTPSHQVTQMGQEVILRCVPISNHLYFYWYRQILGQKVEFLVSFYNNEISEKSEIFDDQFSVERPDGSNFTLKIRSTKLEDSAMYFCASSFRRDGSYEQYFGPGTRLTVT.

This chain connects TRBV7-9 to TRBJ2-7; unclear D gene. The CDR3 runs 14 residues. Deletions cut 2 bases from V and 11 bases from J, with 19 bases between. Germline lookup yields CDR1 SEHNR and CDR2 FQNEAQ (reference sequence). The CDR3 here is CASSLIGATQRKYF. In DNA form, the CDR3 reads TGTGCCAGCAGCTTAATTGGAGCTACACAACGCAAGTACTTC.

The V call is TRBV7-8, the J call TRBJ1-6; TRBD1 matches 9 bases. V lost 5 bases, J lost 8 bases, and 10 bases stayed unmatched. The CDR3 extends over 16 amino acids. The germline V gene encodes CDR1 SGHVS and CDR2 FQNEAQ. This chain's CDR3 is CASSIGTGTTDSPLHF. The CDR3 DNA sequence: TGTGCCAGCAGCATAGGGACAGGGACTACGGATTCACCCCTCCACTTT.

The rearrangement links TRBV4-3 to TRBJ1-3; D remains ambiguous. The CDR3 is made up of 17 amino acids. Germline CDR1 reads LGHNA; CDR2 reads YSLEER. V was trimmed by 0 bases and J by 2 bases, leaving 14 bases between them. CDR3 nucleotide sequence: TGCGCCAGCAGCCAAGATCCGGCAGGCCTGCCTGGAAACACCATATATTTT. Translating gives CASSQDPAGLPGNTIYF.

This chain uses TRBV7-8 with TRBJ2-3; D may be TRBD2 (5 bases). Germline V gene data show CDR1 as SGHVS and CDR2 as FQNEAQ. Trimming left V 1 base short and J 3 bases short, with 8 bases between. CDR3 size: 14 residues. The CDR3 DNA reads as TGTGCCAGCAGCTTAGACTCGGGGACAGATACGCAGTATTTT. It codes for CASSLDSGTDTQYF.

CDR3 sequence (DNA): TGTGCCAGCAGCTTTGGGGGAACCTACGAGCAGTACTTC. Encoded protein: CASSFGGTYEQYF. The chain combines TRBV7-8 with TRBJ2-7, with D possibly being TRBD1 or TRBD2 (5 bases each). There are 13 residues in the CDR3. CDR1 is SGHVS and CDR2 is FQNEAQ in the germline V gene. Between the trimmed V and J ends, which lost 3 bases and 2 bases, there was a span of 8 bases.

The V call is TRBV19, the J call TRBJ2-3; tentative D call: TRBD1 (5 bases). Trimming took 3 bases from V and 4 from J, leaving 17 bases between them. This CDR3 comprises 16 residues. Germline V gene lookup returns CDR1 LNHDA and CDR2 SQIVND (reference sequence). The CDR3 here is CASSIGVRGAADTQYF. The CDR3 nucleotides read TGTGCCAGTAGTATTGGAGTCCGTGGGGCGGCAGATACGCAGTATTTT. Looking up the rest from reference TRBV19 and TRBJ2-3 gives the full variable domain: DGGITQSPKYLFRKEGQNVTLSCEQNLNHDAMYWYRQDPGQGLRLIYYSQIVNDFQKGDIAEGYSVSREKKESFPLTVTSAQKNPTAFYLCASSIGVRGAADTQYFGPGTRLTVL.

The J gene is TRBJ2-2, the V gene TRBV29-1; 13 bases match TRBD2. The CDR3 has 14 residues. Germline values: CDR1 SQVTM, CDR2 ANQGSEA. V dropped 7 bases and J dropped 2; count of bases not matched to a gene: 1. CDR3 in amino acids: CSGTSGGNTGELFF. Here the CDR3 DNA reads TGCAGCGGGACTAGCGGGGGTAACACCGGGGAGCTGTTTTTT.

The chain carries TRBV6-6 and TRBJ1-2; 7 positions agree with TRBD1. V lost 0 bases to trimming and J lost 8 bases; unmatched junction nucleotides: 9. This CDR3 is 15 amino acids long. Germline V gene lookup returns CDR1 MNHNY and CDR2 SVGAGI (reference sequence). DNA for the CDR3: TGTGCCAGCAGTTACTCTTTGACAGGGTTGGGCGGCTACACCTTC. Translation gives CASSYSLTGLGGYTF.

This rearrangement joins TRBV5-1 to TRBJ2-3; TRBD2 aligns across 11 bases. With V trimmed by 4 bases and J by 0 bases, 10 bases remained unmatched. CDR1 is SGHRS, CDR2 YFSETQ, per germline. The CDR3 length is 18 residues. CDR3 region: CASSQLGTSGISTDTQYF. CDR3 bases: TGCGCCAGCAGCCAGCTCGGGACTAGCGGCATAAGCACAGATACGCAGTATTTT.

The genes are TRBV19 and TRBJ2-1; D may be TRBD2 (5 bases). The ends were cut back, 7 bases at V and 7 bases at J, with 14 bases in the middle. Germline CDR1 is LNHDA and CDR2 is SQIVND (reference sequence). The CDR3 consists of 13 residues. CDR3: CASTPASGNEQFF. CDR3 nucleotide sequence: TGTGCCAGTACCCCCGCGAGCGGTAATGAGCAGTTCTTC.

The chain couples TRBV7-2 to TRBJ2-7; D is perhaps TRBD2 (6 bases). The CDR3 has 14 residues. The ends were cut back, 1 base at V and 4 bases at J, with 11 bases in the middle. Germline CDR1 and CDR2: SGHTA and FQGNSA. In DNA, the CDR3 is TGTGCCAGCAGCTTAGGTAGGGGACTTTACGAGCAGTACTTC. Encoded protein: CASSLGRGLYEQYF.

This sequence joins TRBV7-8 and TRBJ2-7; D is uncertain. V lost 1 base and J 2 bases, leaving 15 bases between the germline ends. Germline values: CDR1 SGHVS, CDR2 FQNEAQ. CDR3 size: 16 residues. The CDR3 reads CASSLGTGRVAYEQYF. CDR3 coding DNA: TGTGCCAGCAGCTTAGGTACGGGCCGAGTGGCCTACGAGCAGTACTTC.

The chain carries TRBV11-2 and TRBJ1-2; 7 bases map to TRBD1. V was pared by 1 base and J by 1 base, with 6 bases of the junction left unmatched. Germline assignment: CDR1 SGHAT and CDR2 FQNNGV. This CDR3 region has 16 residues. The CDR3, as DNA: TGTGCCAGCAGCTTAGCGACAGGGATCCATAACTATGGCTACACCTTC. It is translated as CASSLATGIHNYGYTF. Combining the CDR3 with reference TRBV11-2 and TRBJ1-2 gives the whole variable domain EAGVAQSPRYKIIEKRQSVAFWCNPISGHATLYWYQQILGQGPKLLIQFQNNGVVDDSQLPKDRFSAERLKGVDSTLKIQPAKLEDSAVYLCASSLATGIHNYGYTFGSGTRLTVV.